Listed below are T cell receptor beta chains from one sample, sequenced in a study of T cells in Graves' hyperthyroidism and ophthalmopathy. TCRdb redid the calling of the multiplex PCR reads with MiXCR, one entry per CDR3 protein. The table includes some 690,000 distinct CDR3 sequences, 15% to 20% detected once. The sequencing input was blood. The source is a man aged 45-60 years with Graves' hyperthyroidism. CDR3s include the opening cysteine and the closing phenylalanine or tryptophan. A D gene is named only where the DNA matches it firmly. Clone size is stated in some rows and not others, as once, few, many or a class when expanded.

j_call,v_call,d_call,clone_size,cdr3_nt,cdr3_aa
TRBJ2-7,TRBV7-9,TRBD2,many,TGTGCCAGCAGCCGAACTAGCGGGAGTTGGAGCGAGCAGTACTTC,CASSRTSGSWSEQYF
TRBJ1-3,TRBV11-2,-,few,TGTGCCAGCAGCCCATTAAAAGAGGGGCGCAGAAACACCATATATTTT,CASSPLKEGRRNTIYF
TRBJ1-2,TRBV7-8,TRBD1,few,TGTGCCAGCAGCCAGGGACAGGGGGCGCAGGGCTACACCTTC,CASSQGQGAQGYTF
TRBJ2-7,TRBV7-2,-,many,TGTGCCAGCAGCCACATGTCCGGGACCCCCTTACCCTACGAGCAGTACTTC,CASSHMSGTPLPYEQYF
TRBJ2-5,TRBV12-3/TRBV12-4,-,-,TGTGCCAGCGGTCAGGGCCAGAGAGGAGTCTCAGGGACCCAGTACTTC,CASGQGQRGVSGTQYF
TRBJ2-7,TRBV4-1,-,-,TGCGCCAGCAGCCAAGAAGCAGTCGAGCAGTACTTC,CASSQEAVEQYF
TRBJ2-7,TRBV7-2,-,many,TGTGCCAGCAGCACTCGCCCGGGGGAAAGAGGGCAGTACTTC,CASSTRPGERGQYF
TRBJ1-6,TRBV3-1,-,-,TGTGCCAGCAGCCCGGGGGGTGGGGGGTCACCCCTCCACTTT,CASSPGGGGSPLHF
TRBJ2-1,TRBV11-2,TRBD2,many,TGTGCCAGCAGCTTAGCCCTACGGGAGGGCCTATATGAGCAGTTCTTC,CASSLALREGLYEQFF
TRBJ2-4,TRBV11-2,-,many,TGTGCCAGCACCTCGTGGGATGGGGGAAATCGAAACATTCAGTACTTC,CASTSWDGGNRNIQYF
TRBJ1-4,TRBV2,-,many,TGTGCCAGCAGGCGGGGGGGCAAGGGAACTAATGAAAAACTGTTTTTT,CASRRGGKGTNEKLFF